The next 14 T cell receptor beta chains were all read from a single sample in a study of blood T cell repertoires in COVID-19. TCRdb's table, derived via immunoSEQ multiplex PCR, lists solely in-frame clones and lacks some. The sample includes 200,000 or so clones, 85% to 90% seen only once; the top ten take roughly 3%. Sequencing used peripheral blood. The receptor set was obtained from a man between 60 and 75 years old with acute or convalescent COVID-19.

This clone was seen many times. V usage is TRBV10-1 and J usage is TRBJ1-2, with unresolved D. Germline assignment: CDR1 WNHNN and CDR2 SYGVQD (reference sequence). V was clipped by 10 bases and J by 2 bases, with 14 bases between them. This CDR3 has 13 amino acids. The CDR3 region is CATTPPVNYGYTF. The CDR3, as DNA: TGCGCCACCACCCCACCAGTGAACTATGGCTACACCTTC.

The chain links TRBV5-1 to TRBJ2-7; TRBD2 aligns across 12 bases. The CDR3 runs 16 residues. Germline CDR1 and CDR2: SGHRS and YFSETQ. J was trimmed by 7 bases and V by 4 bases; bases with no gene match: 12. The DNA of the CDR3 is TGCGCCAGCAGCCCCGGACTAGCGGGGCCCTGGGGGGAGCAGTACTTC. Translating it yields CASSPGLAGPWGEQYF.

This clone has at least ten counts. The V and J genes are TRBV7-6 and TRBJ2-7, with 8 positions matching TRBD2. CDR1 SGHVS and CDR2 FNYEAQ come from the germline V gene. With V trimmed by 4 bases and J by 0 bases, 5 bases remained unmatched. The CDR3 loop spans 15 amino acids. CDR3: CASSSNSGDSYEQYF. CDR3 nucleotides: TGTGCCAGCAGCTCCAATAGCGGGGACTCCTACGAGCAGTACTTC.

The CDR3 nucleotides read TGTGCCAGCACCTCTTCCCTCACAGATACGCAGTATTTT. Its translation is CASTSSLTDTQYF. The V gene is TRBV6-5, the J gene TRBJ2-3; D gene unclear. V dropped 7 bases and J dropped 2 bases, with 10 bases sitting between them. The CDR3 is 13 amino acids. The germline V gene has CDR1 MNHEY and CDR2 SVGAGI.

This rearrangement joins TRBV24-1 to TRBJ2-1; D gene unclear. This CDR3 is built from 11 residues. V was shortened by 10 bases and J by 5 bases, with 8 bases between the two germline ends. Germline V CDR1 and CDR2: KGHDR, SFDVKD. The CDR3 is CATKANNEQFF. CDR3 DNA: TGTGCCACTAAAGCTAACAATGAGCAGTTCTTC.

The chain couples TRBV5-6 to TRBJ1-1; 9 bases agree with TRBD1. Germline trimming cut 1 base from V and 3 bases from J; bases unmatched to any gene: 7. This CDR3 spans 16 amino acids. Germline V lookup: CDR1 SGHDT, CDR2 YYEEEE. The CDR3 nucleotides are TGTGCCAGCAGCTTGAGGGACAGGGAGTTCGACACTGAAGCTTTCTTT. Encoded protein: CASSLRDREFDTEAFF.

The CDR3 protein is CASRRTLYRDRGRIRSYEQYF. CDR3 in DNA: TGTGCCAGCAGACGTACCCTCTACCGGGACAGGGGGCGCATTAGGTCCTACGAGCAGTACTTC. The rearrangement uses TRBV28 and TRBJ2-7; 12 bases match TRBD1. The CDR3 sequence is 21 residues long. V shed 6 bases and J 1 base; nucleotides not matched to a gene: 22. The germline V gene has CDR1 MDHEN and CDR2 SYDVKM.

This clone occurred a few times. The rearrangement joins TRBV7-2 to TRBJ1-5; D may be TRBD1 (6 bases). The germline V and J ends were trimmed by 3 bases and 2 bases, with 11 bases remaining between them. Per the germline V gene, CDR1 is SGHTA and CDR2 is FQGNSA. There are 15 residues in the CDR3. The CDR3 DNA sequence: TGTGCCAGCAGCTTGGACAGCGGTGGCAATCAGCCCCAGCATTTT. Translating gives CASSLDSGGNQPQHF.

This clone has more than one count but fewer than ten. CDR3: CASSPGTAYGYTF. The CDR3, as DNA: TGTGCCAGCAGCCCAGGGACAGCTTATGGCTACACCTTC. The V gene is TRBV11-2, the J gene TRBJ1-2, with TRBD1 matching over 7 bases. The germline V gene has CDR1 SGHAT and CDR2 FQNNGV. V gave up 5 bases and J gave up 5 bases; unmatched junction bases: 5. The CDR3 has 13 amino acids. Full variable domain (outside the CDR3, taken from reference TRBV11-2 and TRBJ1-2): EAGVAQSPRYKIIEKRQSVAFWCNPISGHATLYWYQQILGQGPKLLIQFQNNGVVDDSQLPKDRFSAERLKGVDSTLKIQPAKLEDSAVYLCASSPGTAYGYTFGSGTRLTVV.

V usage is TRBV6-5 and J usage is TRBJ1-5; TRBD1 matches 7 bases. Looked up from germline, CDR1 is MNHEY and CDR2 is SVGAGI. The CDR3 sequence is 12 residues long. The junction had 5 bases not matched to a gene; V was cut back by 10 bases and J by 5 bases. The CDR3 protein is CATGDSYQPQHF. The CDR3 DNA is TGTGCCACCGGGGACAGCTATCAGCCCCAGCATTTT.

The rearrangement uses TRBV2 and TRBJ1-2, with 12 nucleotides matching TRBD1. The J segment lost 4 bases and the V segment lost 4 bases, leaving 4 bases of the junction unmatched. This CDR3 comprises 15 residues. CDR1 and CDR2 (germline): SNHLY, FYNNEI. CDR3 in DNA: TGTGCCAGCAGTGGGGACAGGGGGCTTGGCTATGGCTACACCTTC. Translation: CASSGDRGLGYGYTF.

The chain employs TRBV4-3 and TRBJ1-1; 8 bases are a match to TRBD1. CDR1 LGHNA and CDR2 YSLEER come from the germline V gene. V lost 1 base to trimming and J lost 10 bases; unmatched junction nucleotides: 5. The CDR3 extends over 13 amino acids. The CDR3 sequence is CASSQAGGLVAFF. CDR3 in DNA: TGCGCCAGCAGCCAAGCAGGGGGCTTAGTAGCTTTCTTT.

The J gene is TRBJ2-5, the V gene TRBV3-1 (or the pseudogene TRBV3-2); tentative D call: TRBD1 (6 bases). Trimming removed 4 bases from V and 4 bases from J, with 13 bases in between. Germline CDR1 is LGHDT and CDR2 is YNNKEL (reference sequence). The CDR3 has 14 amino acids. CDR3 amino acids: CASSPRQGRETQYF. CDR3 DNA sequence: TGTGCCAGCAGCCCCCGGCAGGGGCGAGAGACCCAGTACTTC.

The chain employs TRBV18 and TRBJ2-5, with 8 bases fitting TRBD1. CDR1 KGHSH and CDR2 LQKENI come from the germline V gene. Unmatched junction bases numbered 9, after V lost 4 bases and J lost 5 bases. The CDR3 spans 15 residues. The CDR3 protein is CASSLDRGVGETQYF. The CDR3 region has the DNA TGTGCCAGCTCACTCGACAGGGGTGTTGGGGAGACCCAGTACTTC. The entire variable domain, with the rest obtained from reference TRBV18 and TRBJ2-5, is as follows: NAGVMQNPRHLVRRRGQEARLRCSPMKGHSHVYWYRQLPEEGLKFMVYLQKENIIDESGMPKERFSAEFPKEGPSILRIQQVVRGDSAAYFCASSLDRGVGETQYFGPGTRLLVL.